This T cell receptor beta chain was recovered during a study of cytomegalovirus exposure and HLA in healthy donors. This CDR3 region has 17 residues. V lost 4 bases and J lost 2, with 21 bases in between. CDR1 is SGHRS, CDR2 YFSETQ, per germline. As regards this clone: Antigen: not known.

Whole-study findings and limits: It was fewer than 200 TCR beta chains that were listed as cytomegalovirus-associated. Segments of the TCR beta V type were, in most cases, productive about 87% or about 30% of the time in an earlier analysis.

This PCR relied on a set of 60 Vbeta primers and 13 Jbeta primers. Method: immunoSEQ multiplex PCR; TCRdb's copy keeps in-frame clones and lacks some. The data hold 100,000 or so clones, with 75% to 90% observed a single time. This TCR came from a man between 25 and 39 years old in good health and CMV-seronegative. J is TRBJ1-2 and V is TRBV5-1; D unclear. The sequenced sample was PBMCs. The CDR3 DNA follows: TGCGCCAGCAGCCAATCCTCGGCCACAGAGTACAACTATGGCTACACCTTC. Translated: CASSQSSATEYNYGYTF.